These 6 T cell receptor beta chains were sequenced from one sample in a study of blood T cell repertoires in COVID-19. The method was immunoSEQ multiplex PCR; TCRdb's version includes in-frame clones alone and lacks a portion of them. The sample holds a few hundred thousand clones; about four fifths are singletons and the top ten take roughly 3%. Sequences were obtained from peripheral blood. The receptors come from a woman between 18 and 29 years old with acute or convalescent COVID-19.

CDR3 in DNA: TGTGCCAGCTCACCACCTAGCCTAGTGAATTACAATGAGCAGTTCTTC. Its protein is CASSPPSLVNYNEQFF. The chain combines TRBV18 with TRBJ2-1, with D unclear. CDR1 KGHSH and CDR2 LQKENI come from the germline V gene. Deletions cut 0 bases from V and 4 bases from J, with 13 bases between. The CDR3 has 16 amino acids.

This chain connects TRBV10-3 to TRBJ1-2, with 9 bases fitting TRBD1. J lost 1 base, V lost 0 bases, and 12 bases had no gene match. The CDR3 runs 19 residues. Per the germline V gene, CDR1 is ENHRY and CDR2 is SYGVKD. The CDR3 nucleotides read TGTGCCATCAGTGAGTCGGGAGGGACAGGGTATTTGAATAACTATGGCTACACCTTC. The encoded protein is CAISESGGTGYLNNYGYTF.

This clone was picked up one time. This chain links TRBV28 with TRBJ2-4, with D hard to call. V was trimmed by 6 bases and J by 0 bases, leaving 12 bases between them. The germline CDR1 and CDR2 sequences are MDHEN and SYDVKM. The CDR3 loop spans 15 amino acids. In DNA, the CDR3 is TGTGCCAGCAGACGAAAAATACTAGCCAAAAACATTCAGTACTTC. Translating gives CASRRKILAKNIQYF.

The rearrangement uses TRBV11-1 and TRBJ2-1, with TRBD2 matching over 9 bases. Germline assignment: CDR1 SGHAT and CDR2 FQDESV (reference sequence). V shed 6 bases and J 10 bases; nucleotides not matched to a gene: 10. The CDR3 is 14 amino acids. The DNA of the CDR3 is TGTGCCAGCAGTTCAGACCTAGCGGGACTCGAGCAGTTCTTC. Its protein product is CASSSDLAGLEQFF.

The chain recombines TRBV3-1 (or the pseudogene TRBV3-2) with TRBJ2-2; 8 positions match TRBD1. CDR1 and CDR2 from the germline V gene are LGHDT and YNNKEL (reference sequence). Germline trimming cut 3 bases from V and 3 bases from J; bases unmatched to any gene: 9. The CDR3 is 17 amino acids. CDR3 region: CASSHLRRQGYTGELFF. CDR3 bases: TGTGCCAGCAGCCATCTCAGGAGACAGGGGTACACCGGGGAGCTGTTTTTT.

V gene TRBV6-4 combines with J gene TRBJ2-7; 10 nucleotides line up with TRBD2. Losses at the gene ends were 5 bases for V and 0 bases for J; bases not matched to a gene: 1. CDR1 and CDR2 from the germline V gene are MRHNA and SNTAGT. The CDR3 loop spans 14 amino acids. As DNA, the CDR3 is TGTGCCAGCAGTTCTAGCGGGAGCTCCTACGAGCAGTACTTC. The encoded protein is CASSSSGSSYEQYF.